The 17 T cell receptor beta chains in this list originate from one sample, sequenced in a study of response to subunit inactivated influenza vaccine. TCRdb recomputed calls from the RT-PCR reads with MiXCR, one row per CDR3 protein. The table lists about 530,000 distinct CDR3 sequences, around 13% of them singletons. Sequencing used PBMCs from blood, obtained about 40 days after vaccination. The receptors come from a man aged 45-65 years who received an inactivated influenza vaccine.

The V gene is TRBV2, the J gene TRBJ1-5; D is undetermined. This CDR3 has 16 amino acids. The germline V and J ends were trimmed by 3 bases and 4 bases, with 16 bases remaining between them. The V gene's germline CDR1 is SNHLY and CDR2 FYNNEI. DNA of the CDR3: TGTGCCAGCAGTGATATTGGGTTTAAGCAAAATCAGCCCCAGCATTTT. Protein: CASSDIGFKQNQPQHF.

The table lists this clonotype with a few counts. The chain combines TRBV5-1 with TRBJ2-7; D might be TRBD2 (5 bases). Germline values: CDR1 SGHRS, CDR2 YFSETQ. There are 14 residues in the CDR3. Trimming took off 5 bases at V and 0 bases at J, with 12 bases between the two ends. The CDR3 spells CASRASGHSYEQYF. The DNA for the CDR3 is TGCGCCAGCAGGGCCAGCGGCCACTCCTACGAGCAGTACTTC. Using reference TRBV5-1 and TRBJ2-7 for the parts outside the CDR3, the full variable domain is KAGVTQTPRYLIKTRGQQVTLSCSPISGHRSVSWYQQTPGQGLQFLFEYFSETQRNKGNFPGRFSGRQFSNSRSEMNVSTLELGDSALYLCASRASGHSYEQYFGPGTRLTVT.

Here the CDR3 reads CASSTRTLAVAPLETQYF. The CDR3 DNA reads TGTGCCAGCAGCACACGGACTCTAGCGGTGGCCCCCCTCGAGACCCAGTACTTC. V gene TRBV11-2 combines with J gene TRBJ2-5; 7 nucleotides align to TRBD2. CDR1 SGHAT and CDR2 FQNNGV come from the germline V gene. The J segment lost 5 bases and the V segment lost 5 bases, leaving 20 bases of the junction unmatched. This CDR3 has 18 residues.

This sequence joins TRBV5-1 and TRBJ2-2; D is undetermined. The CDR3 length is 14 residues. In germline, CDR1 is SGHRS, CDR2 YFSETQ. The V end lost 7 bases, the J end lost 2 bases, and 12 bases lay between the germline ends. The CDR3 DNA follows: TGCGCCAGCTTAGCTGGTGGTAACACCGGGGAGCTGTTTTTT. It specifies CASLAGGNTGELFF.

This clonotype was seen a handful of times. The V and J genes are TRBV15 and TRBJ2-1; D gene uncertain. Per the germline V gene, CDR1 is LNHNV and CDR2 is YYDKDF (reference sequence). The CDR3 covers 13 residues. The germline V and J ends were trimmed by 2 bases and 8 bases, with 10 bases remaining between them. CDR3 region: CATSRQSSDEQFF. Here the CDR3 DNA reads TGTGCCACCAGCAGACAGAGTAGTGATGAGCAGTTCTTC.

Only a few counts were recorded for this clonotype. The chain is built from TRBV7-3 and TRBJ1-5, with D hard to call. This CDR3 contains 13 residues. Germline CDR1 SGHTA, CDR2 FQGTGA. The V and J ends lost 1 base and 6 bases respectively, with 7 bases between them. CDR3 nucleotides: TGTGCCAGCAGCTTAATTCCGGGTCAGCCCCAGCATTTT. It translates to CASSLIPGQPQHF.

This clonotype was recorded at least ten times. Here the CDR3 DNA reads TGCAGTGCCGTCGGGACACCCGAGCAGTTCTTC. Translation: CSAVGTPEQFF. The rearrangement uses TRBV20-1 and TRBJ2-1, with D maybe TRBD1 (6 bases). Trimming shortened V by 6 bases and J by 10 bases, and 13 bases separated the two germline ends. Germline V gene lookup returns CDR1 DFQATT and CDR2 SNEGSKA (reference sequence). The CDR3 sequence is 11 residues long.

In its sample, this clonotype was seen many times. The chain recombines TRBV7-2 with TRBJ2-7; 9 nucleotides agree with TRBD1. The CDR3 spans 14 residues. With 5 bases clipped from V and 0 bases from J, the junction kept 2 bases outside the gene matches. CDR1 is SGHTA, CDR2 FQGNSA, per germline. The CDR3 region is CASSKTGGSYEQYF. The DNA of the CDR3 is TGTGCCAGCAGCAAGACAGGGGGCTCCTACGAGCAGTACTTC.

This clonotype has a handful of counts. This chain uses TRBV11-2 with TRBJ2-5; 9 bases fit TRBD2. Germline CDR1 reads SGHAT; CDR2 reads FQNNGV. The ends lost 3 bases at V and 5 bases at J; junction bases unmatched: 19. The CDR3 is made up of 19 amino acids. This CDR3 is CASSFRPSTLAGLGETQYF. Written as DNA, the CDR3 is TGTGCCAGCAGCTTCCGACCGAGTACTCTAGCGGGACTAGGGGAGACCCAGTACTTC.

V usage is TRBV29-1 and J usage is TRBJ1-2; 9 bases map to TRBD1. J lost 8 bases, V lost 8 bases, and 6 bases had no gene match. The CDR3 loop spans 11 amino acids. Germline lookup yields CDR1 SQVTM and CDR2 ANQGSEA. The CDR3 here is CSPGQGRGYTF. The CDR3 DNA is TGCAGCCCAGGACAGGGGAGAGGCTACACCTTC. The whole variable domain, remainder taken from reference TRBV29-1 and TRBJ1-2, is SAVISQKPSRDICQRGTSLTIQCQVDSQVTMMFWYRQQPGQSLTLIATANQGSEATYESGFVIDKFPISRPNLTFSTLTVSNMSPEDSSIYLCSPGQGRGYTFGSGTRLTVV.

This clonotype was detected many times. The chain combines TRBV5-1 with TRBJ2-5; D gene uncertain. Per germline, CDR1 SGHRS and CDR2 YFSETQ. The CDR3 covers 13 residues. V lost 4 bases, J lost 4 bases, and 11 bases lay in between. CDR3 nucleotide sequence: TGCGCCAGCAGCCGGACCATGGGAGAGACCCAGTACTTC. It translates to CASSRTMGETQYF. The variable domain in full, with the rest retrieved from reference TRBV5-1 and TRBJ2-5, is KAGVTQTPRYLIKTRGQQVTLSCSPISGHRSVSWYQQTPGQGLQFLFEYFSETQRNKGNFPGRFSGRQFSNSRSEMNVSTLELGDSALYLCASSRTMGETQYFGPGTRLLVL.

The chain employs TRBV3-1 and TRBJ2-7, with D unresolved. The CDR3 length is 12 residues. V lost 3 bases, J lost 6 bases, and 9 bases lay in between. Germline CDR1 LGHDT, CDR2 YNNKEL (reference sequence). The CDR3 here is CASSQTQREQYF. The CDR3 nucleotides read TGTGCCAGCAGCCAGACACAGCGCGAGCAGTACTTC.

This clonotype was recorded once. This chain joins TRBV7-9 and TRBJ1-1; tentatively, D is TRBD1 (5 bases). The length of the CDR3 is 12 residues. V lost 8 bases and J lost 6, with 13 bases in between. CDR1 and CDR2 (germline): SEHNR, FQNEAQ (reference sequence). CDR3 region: CASCGQGAEAFF. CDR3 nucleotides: TGTGCCAGCTGTGGGCAGGGCGCTGAAGCTTTCTTT.

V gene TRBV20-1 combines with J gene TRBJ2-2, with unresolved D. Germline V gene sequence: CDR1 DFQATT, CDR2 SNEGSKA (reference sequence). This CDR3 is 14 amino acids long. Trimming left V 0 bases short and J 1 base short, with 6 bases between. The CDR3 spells CSARDPRNTGELFF. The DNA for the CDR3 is TGCAGTGCTAGAGATCCTCGGAACACCGGGGAGCTGTTTTTT.

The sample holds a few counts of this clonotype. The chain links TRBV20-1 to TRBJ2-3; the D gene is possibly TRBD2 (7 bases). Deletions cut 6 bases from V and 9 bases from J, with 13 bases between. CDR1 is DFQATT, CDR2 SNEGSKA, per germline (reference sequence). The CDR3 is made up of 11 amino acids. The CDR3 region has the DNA TGCAGTGCCCCCGGGGGGCGGACGCAGTATTTT. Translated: CSAPGGRTQYF.

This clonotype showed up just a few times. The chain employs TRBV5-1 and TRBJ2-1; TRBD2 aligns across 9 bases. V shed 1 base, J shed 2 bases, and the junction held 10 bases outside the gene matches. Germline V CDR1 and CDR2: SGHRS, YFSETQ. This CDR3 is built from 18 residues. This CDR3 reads CASSLTSASGTTYNEQFF. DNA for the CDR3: TGCGCCAGCAGCTTGACTTCGGCTAGCGGGACAACCTACAATGAGCAGTTCTTC. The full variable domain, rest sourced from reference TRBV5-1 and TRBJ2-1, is KAGVTQTPRYLIKTRGQQVTLSCSPISGHRSVSWYQQTPGQGLQFLFEYFSETQRNKGNFPGRFSGRQFSNSRSEMNVSTLELGDSALYLCASSLTSASGTTYNEQFFGPGTRLTVL.

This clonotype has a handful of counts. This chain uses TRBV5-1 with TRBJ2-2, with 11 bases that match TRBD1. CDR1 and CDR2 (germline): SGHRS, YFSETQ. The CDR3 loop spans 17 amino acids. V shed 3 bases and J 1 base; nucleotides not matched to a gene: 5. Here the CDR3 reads CASSSGTGGLNTGELFF. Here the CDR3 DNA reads TGCGCCAGCAGCTCGGGGACAGGGGGGCTGAACACCGGGGAGCTGTTTTTT. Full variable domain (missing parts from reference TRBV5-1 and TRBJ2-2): KAGVTQTPRYLIKTRGQQVTLSCSPISGHRSVSWYQQTPGQGLQFLFEYFSETQRNKGNFPGRFSGRQFSNSRSEMNVSTLELGDSALYLCASSSGTGGLNTGELFFGEGSRLTVL.